Presented here are 18 T cell receptor beta chains from one specimen sequenced in a study of cytomegalovirus exposure and HLA in healthy donors (dated by TCRdb to about 2017). Libraries were constructed by the immunoSEQ multiplex PCR assay. For the multiplex PCR, a mixture combining 60 forward primers for TCR Vbeta segments and 13 reverse primers for TCR Jbeta segments was used. TCRdb limited this immuneACCESS table to in-frame rearrangements with V and J called. A share of clones is missing; checked studies link under half to unresolved V genes, and the rest is unexplained. In all, the sample holds about 190,000 clones, and around 80% of those were seen once. Roughly 6% of the sample belongs to the ten largest clones. Sequenced material: PBMCs. These receptor sequences come from a man between 35 and 55 years old in good health and CMV-seropositive.

This clone was counted only a few times. The chain is built from TRBV14 and TRBJ1-3; D call uncertain. The CDR3 extends over 16 amino acids. V lost 2 bases and J 0 bases, leaving 11 bases between the germline ends. The germline gives CDR1 SGHDN, CDR2 FVKESK. The DNA of the CDR3 is TGTGCCAGCAGCCAACTAGGACTGTACTCTGGAAACACCATATATTTT. This translates into CASSQLGLYSGNTIYF.

The gene calls are TRBV19 and TRBJ1-1; TRBD1 might be the D (6 bases). CDR1 and CDR2 from the germline V gene are LNHDA and SQIVND (reference sequence). This CDR3 has 14 amino acids. Trimming cost V 6 bases and J 1 base, with 12 bases left between them. The CDR3 protein is CASRLGGGNTEAFF. The CDR3 DNA is TGTGCCAGTAGGCTAGGGGGGGGGAACACTGAAGCTTTCTTT. Variable domain in full (rest from reference TRBV19 and TRBJ1-1): DGGITQSPKYLFRKEGQNVTLSCEQNLNHDAMYWYRQDPGQGLRLIYYSQIVNDFQKGDIAEGYSVSREKKESFPLTVTSAQKNPTAFYLCASRLGGGNTEAFFGQGTRLTVV.

Notes on this clone: Different DNA sequences within this sample yield the same CDR3. The chain has TRBV30 and TRBJ1-2, with 8 bases fitting TRBD1. CDR1 and CDR2 (germline): GTSNPN, SVGIG (reference sequence). The CDR3 extends over 13 amino acids. With 2 bases clipped from V and 4 bases from J, the junction kept 3 bases outside the gene matches. The CDR3 protein is CAWSTGQGYGYTF. CDR3 nucleotide sequence: TGTGCCTGGAGTACTGGACAGGGCTATGGCTACACCTTC.

The chain links TRBV5-1 to TRBJ1-3; D is ambiguous. Germline lookup yields CDR1 SGHRS and CDR2 YFSETQ. The length of the CDR3 is 15 residues. The V and J ends lost 0 bases and 0 bases respectively, with 7 bases between them. The CDR3 nucleotides read TGCGCCAGCAGCTTGGAGACTTTCTCTGGAAACACCATATATTTT. Translating gives CASSLETFSGNTIYF.

This rearrangement joins TRBV18 to TRBJ1-1, with 7 nucleotides matching TRBD1. The CDR3 sequence is 16 residues long. The V gene's germline CDR1 is KGHSH and CDR2 LQKENI. Germline trimming cut 3 bases from V and 4 bases from J; bases unmatched to any gene: 11. As DNA, the CDR3 is TGTGCCAGCTCACCTCTACCTTTGGACAGGACCACTGAAGCTTTCTTT. Protein product: CASSPLPLDRTTEAFF. The full variable domain, in which reference TRBV18 and TRBJ1-1 provide the parts outside the CDR3, is NAGVMQNPRHLVRRRGQEARLRCSPMKGHSHVYWYRQLPEEGLKFMVYLQKENIIDESGMPKERFSAEFPKEGPSILRIQQVVRGDSAAYFCASSPLPLDRTTEAFFGQGTRLTVV.

CDR3 nucleotide sequence: TGTGCCAGTAGCCAAACCCAGGGAAATGAAGCTTTCTTT. Translation: CASSQTQGNEAFF. The chain employs TRBV19 and TRBJ1-1; D is perhaps TRBD1 (5 bases). Germline V gene data show CDR1 as LNHDA and CDR2 as SQIVND (reference sequence). The CDR3 runs 13 residues. Trimming pared 6 bases from V and 7 bases from J, leaving 15 bases between.

This chain links TRBV14 with TRBJ2-7; 9 nucleotides align to TRBD2. CDR1 is SGHDN and CDR2 is FVKESK in the germline V gene. CDR3 size: 16 residues. The V segment lost 0 bases and the J segment 3 bases; nucleotides outside the gene matches: 6. The CDR3 DNA reads TGTGCCAGCAGCCAAGATCCAGCGGGGGGAGGCTACGAGCAGTACTTC. Translating gives CASSQDPAGGGYEQYF.

This clone was seen a single time. The J gene is TRBJ1-3, the V gene TRBV28; 9 bases align to TRBD1. This CDR3 comprises 14 residues. Germline V gene data show CDR1 as MDHEN and CDR2 as SYDVKM. V lost 5 bases and J lost 14; bases outside the gene matches: 13. CDR3 in amino acids: CASSAPGTGSSVYF. In DNA form, the CDR3 reads TGTGCCAGCAGTGCCCCCGGGACAGGGTCCTCCGTATATTTT. Variable domain in full (rest from reference TRBV28 and TRBJ1-3): DVKVTQSSRYLVKRTGEKVFLECVQDMDHENMFWYRQDPGLGLRLIYFSYDVKMKEKGDIPEGYSVSREKKERFSLILESASTNQTSMYLCASSAPGTGSSVYFGEGSWLTVV.

This chain joins TRBV5-1 and TRBJ2-7; 9 bases are shared with TRBD1. The CDR3 has 14 residues. V gave up 2 bases and J gave up 6 bases; unmatched junction bases: 6. CDR1 SGHRS and CDR2 YFSETQ come from the germline V gene. The CDR3 protein is CASSFFGTGSEQYF. CDR3 sequence (DNA): TGCGCCAGCAGCTTTTTCGGGACAGGGTCCGAGCAGTACTTC.

The chain recombines TRBV7-6 with TRBJ2-3; 9 bases are shared with TRBD1. The germline gives CDR1 SGHVS, CDR2 FNYEAQ. The CDR3 is 18 amino acids. V shed 4 bases, J shed 1 base, and the junction held 12 bases outside the gene matches. DNA of the CDR3: TGTGCCAGCAGCTCCCCTCAGACAGGGGGAGAGGGCACAGATACGCAGTATTTT. As protein: CASSSPQTGGEGTDTQYF.

The chain employs TRBV6-8 and TRBJ2-4, with D possibly being TRBD2 (6 bases). Per germline, CDR1 MNHGY and CDR2 SAAAGT. V was pared by 0 bases and J by 0 bases, with 15 bases between. The CDR3 extends over 18 amino acids. DNA of the CDR3: TGTGCCAGCAGTTACTCGATTAAGGGACTGCTAGCCAAAAACATTCAGTACTTC. Translated, it gives CASSYSIKGLLAKNIQYF.

The V call is TRBV28, the J call TRBJ1-5; 7 positions match TRBD1. Losses at the gene ends were 5 bases for V and 6 bases for J; bases not matched to a gene: 13. CDR1 is MDHEN, CDR2 SYDVKM, per germline. The length of the CDR3 is 16 residues. CDR3: CASSPWTGTGVQPQHF. CDR3 bases: TGTGCCAGCAGTCCCTGGACAGGTACGGGGGTTCAGCCCCAGCATTTT.

The J gene is TRBJ1-2, the V gene TRBV7-9; tentatively, D is TRBD1 (6 bases). V was pared by 0 bases and J by 2 bases, with 13 bases between. The CDR3 length is 16 residues. In germline, CDR1 is SEHNR, CDR2 FQNEAQ (reference sequence). Here the CDR3 reads CASSLAQRGANYGYTF. For the CDR3, the DNA is TGTGCCAGCAGCTTAGCGCAGCGGGGGGCAAACTATGGCTACACCTTC.

In DNA form, the CDR3 reads TGTGCCAGCAGCTTAATCTGGGAAAACAGGGTCTTCAACTATGGCTACACCTTC. It codes for CASSLIWENRVFNYGYTF. This chain joins TRBV7-9 and TRBJ1-2; TRBD1 is a possible D gene (6 bases). The CDR3 totals 18 residues. The V end lost 2 bases, the J end lost 2 bases, and 21 bases lay between the germline ends. From germline, CDR1 is SEHNR and CDR2 FQNEAQ (reference sequence).

The chain combines TRBV7-6 with TRBJ1-3; a possible D gene is TRBD1 (6 bases). Germline CDR1 is SGHVS and CDR2 is FNYEAQ. The ends were cut back, 5 bases at V and 0 bases at J, with 20 bases in the middle. The CDR3 consists of 18 residues. CDR3 DNA: TGTGCCAGCAGCCTTTCATCGGGGGGCTCGCCCTCTGGAAACACCATATATTTT. As protein: CASSLSSGGSPSGNTIYF.

The V call is TRBV6-5, the J call TRBJ1-6; no clear D gene. The CDR3 length is 14 residues. With 4 bases removed from V and 3 bases from J, the gap between germline ends came to 7 bases. CDR1 and CDR2 (germline): MNHEY, SVGAGI. The chain's CDR3 is CASSSEDYNSPLHF. DNA for the CDR3: TGTGCCAGCAGTTCCGAGGACTATAATTCACCCCTCCACTTT.

The chain's CDR3 is CASSSDIGTDTQYF. CDR3 in DNA: TGTGCCAGCAGCTCGGACATTGGCACAGATACGCAGTATTTT. The rearrangement links TRBV7-2 to TRBJ2-3; possibly TRBD1 for D (5 bases). The CDR3 covers 14 residues. V dropped 4 bases and J dropped 1 base, with 9 bases sitting between them. Per germline, CDR1 SGHTA and CDR2 FQGNSA.

The J gene is TRBJ2-7, the V gene TRBV29-1; possible D gene TRBD1, 6 bases. The V end lost 4 bases, the J end lost 2 bases, and 12 bases lay between the germline ends. The CDR3 covers 13 residues. Germline lookup yields CDR1 SQVTM and CDR2 ANQGSEA. In nucleotides, the CDR3 is TGCAGCGTTGGGGACCAGGGGCCCTACGAGCAGTACTTC. Protein product: CSVGDQGPYEQYF.